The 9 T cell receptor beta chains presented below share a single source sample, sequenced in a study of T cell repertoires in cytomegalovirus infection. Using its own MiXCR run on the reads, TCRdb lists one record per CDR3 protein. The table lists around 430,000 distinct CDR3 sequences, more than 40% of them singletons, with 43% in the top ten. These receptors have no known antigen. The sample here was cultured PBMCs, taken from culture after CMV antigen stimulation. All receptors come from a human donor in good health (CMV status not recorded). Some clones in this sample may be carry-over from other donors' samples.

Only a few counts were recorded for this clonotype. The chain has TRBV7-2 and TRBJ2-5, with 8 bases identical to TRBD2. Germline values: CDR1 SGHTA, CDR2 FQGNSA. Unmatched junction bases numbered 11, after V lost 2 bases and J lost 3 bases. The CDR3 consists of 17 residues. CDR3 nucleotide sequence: TGTGCCAGCAGCTTAAGCGCCGTAGGAGCGGGGGAAGAGACCCAGTACTTC. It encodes CASSLSAVGAGEETQYF. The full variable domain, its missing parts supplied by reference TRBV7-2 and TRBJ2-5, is GAGVSQSPSNKVTEKGKDVELRCDPISGHTALYWYRQSLGQGLEFLIYFQGNSAPDKSGLPSDRFSAERTGGSVSTLTIQRTQQEDSAVYLCASSLSAVGAGEETQYFGPGTRLLVL.

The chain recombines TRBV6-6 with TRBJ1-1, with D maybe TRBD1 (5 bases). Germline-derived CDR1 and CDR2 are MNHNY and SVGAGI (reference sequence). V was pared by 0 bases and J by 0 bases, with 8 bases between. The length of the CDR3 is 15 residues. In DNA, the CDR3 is TGTGCCAGCAGTTACTCGCCGGGGGTGAACACTGAAGCTTTCTTT. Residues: CASSYSPGVNTEAFF.

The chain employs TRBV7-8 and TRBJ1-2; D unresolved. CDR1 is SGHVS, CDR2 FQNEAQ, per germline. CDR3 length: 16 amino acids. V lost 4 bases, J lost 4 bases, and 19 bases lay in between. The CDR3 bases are TGTGCCAGCAGCTCTCAGATCTTGGGGTACTCCTATGGCTACACCTTC. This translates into CASSSQILGYSYGYTF.

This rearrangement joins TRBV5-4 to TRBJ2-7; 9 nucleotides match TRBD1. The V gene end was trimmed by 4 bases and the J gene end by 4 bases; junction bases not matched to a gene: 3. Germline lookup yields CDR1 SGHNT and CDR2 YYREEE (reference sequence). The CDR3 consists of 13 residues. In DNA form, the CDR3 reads TGTGCCAGCAGCAGGGACAGGGAGTACGAGCAGTACTTC. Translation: CASSRDREYEQYF.

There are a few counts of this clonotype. The CDR3 bases are TGTGCCAGTAGTTACGGGAATCTCTACGAGCAGTACTTC. It encodes CASSYGNLYEQYF. The chain links TRBV19 to TRBJ2-7, with a possible D match to TRBD2 (5 bases). The CDR3 loop spans 13 amino acids. V gave up 5 bases and J gave up 3 bases, with 11 bases separating them. The germline V gene encodes CDR1 LNHDA and CDR2 SQIVND (reference sequence).

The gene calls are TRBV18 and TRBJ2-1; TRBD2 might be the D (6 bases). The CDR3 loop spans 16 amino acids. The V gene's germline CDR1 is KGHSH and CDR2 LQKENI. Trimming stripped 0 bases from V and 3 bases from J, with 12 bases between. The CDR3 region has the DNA TGTGCCAGCTCACCACCGAACGGGAGCTTCTACAATGAGCAGTTCTTC. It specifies CASSPPNGSFYNEQFF.

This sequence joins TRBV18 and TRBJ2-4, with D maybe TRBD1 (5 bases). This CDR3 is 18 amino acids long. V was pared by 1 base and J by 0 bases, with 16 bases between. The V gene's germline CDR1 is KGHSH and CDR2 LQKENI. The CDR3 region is CASSPLSIRALAKNIQYF. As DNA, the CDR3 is TGTGCCAGCTCACCACTTAGTATCAGGGCCCTAGCCAAAAACATTCAGTACTTC.

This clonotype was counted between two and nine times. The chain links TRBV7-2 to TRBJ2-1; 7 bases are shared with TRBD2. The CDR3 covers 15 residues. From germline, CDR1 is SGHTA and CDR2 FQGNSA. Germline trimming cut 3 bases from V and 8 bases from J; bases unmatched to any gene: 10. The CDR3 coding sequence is TGTGCCAGCAGCTTTTCCAGAAGCGGGGCGTATGAGCAGTTCTTC. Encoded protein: CASSFSRSGAYEQFF.

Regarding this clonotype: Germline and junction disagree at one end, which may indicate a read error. The CDR3 spells CASSFALGERSYGQYF. The CDR3 DNA reads TGTGCCAGCAGCTTTGCGTTAGGGGAGAGATCCTACGGGCAGTACTTC. The chain links TRBV7-9 to TRBJ2-7; D may correspond to TRBD1 or TRBD2 (5 bases each). Germline CDR1 reads SEHNR; CDR2 reads FQNEAQ (reference sequence). The CDR3 runs to 16 residues.